These T cell receptor beta chains were read from a single sample in a study of shared clonotypes between healthy human individuals. TCRdb keeps only in-frame clones here, not all; method: immunoSEQ multiplex PCR. The sample comprises roughly 1 million clones, roughly 75% of which are singletons, and nearly 1.5% rests with the top ten. The source material was memory CD4+ T cells sorted from blood. The source of these receptors is a man between 18 and 29 years old in good health. Each CDR3 is given with its conserved first and last residue. Fields, in order: J gene, V gene, D gene, CDR3 protein. The D gene is left open where the match is weak.

TRBJ2-5,TRBV5-1,NA,CASSLNGQRQETQYF
TRBJ1-6,TRBV6-1,TRBD1,CASSAFDRGDNSPLHF
TRBJ2-5,TRBV5-6,NA,CASSLGPLGLQETQYF
TRBJ2-7,TRBV30,NA,CAWSWDRSYEQYF
TRBJ1-2,TRBV7-9,TRBD1,CASSRTPTGDPGYTF
TRBJ1-6,TRBV5-1,NA,CASRPTGSANSPLHF
TRBJ1-6,TRBV7-9,NA,CASSLGGSGGHSPLHF
TRBJ2-2,TRBV5-1,NA,CASSPTAEPAGELFF
TRBJ1-2,TRBV30,TRBD1,CAWSGTGVATSYGYTF
TRBJ2-3,TRBV7-2,TRBD1,CASSLDRRTDTQYF
TRBJ2-5,TRBV6-1,TRBD2,CASSLGGGTETQYF
TRBJ1-6,TRBV27,TRBD1,CASSLGTDRLSYNSPLHF
TRBJ2-1,TRBV27,NA,CASSSPAGRIHNEQFF
TRBJ2-3,TRBV2,NA,CAGGTDLYTDTQYF
TRBJ1-2,TRBV28,NA,CASSQRDPSNYGYTF
TRBJ2-7,TRBV30,NA,CAWSVLPRGVDEQYF
TRBJ1-6,TRBV2,NA,CASSAIGYNSPLHF
TRBJ1-4,TRBV7-6,TRBD1,CASSRDRGDEKLFF
TRBJ1-3,TRBV6-1,NA,CASSEGLGGNTIYF
TRBJ1-5,TRBV30,TRBD1,CAWSVGTANQPQHF
TRBJ2-5,TRBV2,NA,CASRGAQETQYF
TRBJ2-3,TRBV6-1,NA,CASSSSTDTQYF
TRBJ1-2,TRBV30,TRBD1,CAWREPGQGAAGYTF
TRBJ2-7,TRBV14,NA,CASSPQGYEQYF
TRBJ2-1,TRBV6-6,NA,CASRLGDNEQFF
TRBJ2-3,TRBV5-1,NA,CASTSQGGPADTQYF
TRBJ1-4,TRBV29-1,NA,CSVEKAALNEKLFF
TRBJ2-5,TRBV5-1,NA,CASSLGSVETQYF
TRBJ2-1,TRBV5-1,TRBD2,CASSVSTTSGIDEQFF
TRBJ2-6,TRBV7-9,NA,CASSSYVGTGANVLTF
TRBJ2-7,TRBV30,NA,CAWKADTYEQYF
TRBJ1-4,TRBV6-1,NA,CASSEGSTNEKLFF
TRBJ1-1,TRBV15,NA,CATSTWEGGEAFF
TRBJ2-3,TRBV6-6,TRBD1,CASRSTGGGTDTQYF
TRBJ2-5,TRBV2,NA,CAGGQETQYF
TRBJ2-6,TRBV19,NA,CASSGGSSGANVLTF
TRBJ2-5,TRBV5-1,TRBD1,CASSADRGLETQYF
TRBJ1-1,TRBV12-5,NA,CASAGVEYTEAFF
TRBJ2-7,TRBV28,NA,CASSRLPPLPNEQYF
TRBJ2-2,TRBV29-1,NA,CSVGEQGSTGELFF
TRBJ2-3,TRBV7-2,NA,CASSQYRRTDTQYF
TRBJ2-2,TRBV9,NA,CASSASGTSTGELFF
TRBJ2-3,TRBV10-3,TRBD2,CAISELAGGSDTQYF
TRBJ1-6,TRBV5-1,NA,CASSSTVNSPLHF
TRBJ1-5,TRBV2,NA,CASSEDRAVQPQHF
TRBJ1-2,TRBV19,NA,CASSIGGEANYGYTF